The 12 T cell receptor beta chains below all came from one sample that was sequenced in a study of beta chain features in type 1 diabetes. What was sequenced were expressed TCRB transcripts, since all of the isolated RNA had been reverse transcribed. Sequenced by immunoSEQ multiplex PCR; TCRdb stores in-frame clones only, minus some. The table shows about 620,000 clones, with about a sixth occurring only once. The sequenced material came from naive CD4+ T cells from blood. Receptors were obtained from a man between 18 and 35 years old in good health.

The V and J genes are TRBV6-6 and TRBJ2-7; D may be TRBD1 (5 bases). The V gene's germline CDR1 is MNHNY and CDR2 SVGAGI (reference sequence). Trimming removed 4 bases at V and 5 bases at J, with 18 bases between. The CDR3 has 15 residues. CDR3 region: CASSSLKAQGNEQYF. The CDR3 DNA reads as TGTGCCAGCAGTTCCCTCAAGGCGCAGGGTAACGAGCAGTACTTC.

This clone was counted a few times. The chain joins TRBV4-3 to TRBJ1-4; D is unclear. The CDR3 has 18 residues. Germline V gene sequence: CDR1 LGHNA, CDR2 YSLEER. V was shortened by 4 bases and J by 1 base, with 19 bases between the two germline ends. CDR3 DNA sequence: TGCGCCAGCAGCCGAGATTGGTGGAGGGAGGAAACTAATGAAAAACTGTTTTTT. Translation: CASSRDWWREETNEKLFF.

The chain employs TRBV7-9 and TRBJ1-1; D call uncertain. The CDR3 sequence is 13 residues long. Per germline, CDR1 SEHNR and CDR2 FQNEAQ (reference sequence). With 3 bases removed from V and 4 bases from J, the gap between germline ends came to 9 bases. The CDR3 region is CASSFGGGTEAFF. Written as DNA, the CDR3 is TGTGCCAGCAGCTTTGGTGGAGGCACTGAAGCTTTCTTT.

J is TRBJ1-1 and V is TRBV7-2; perhaps TRBD1 as D (5 bases). V lost 3 bases and J lost 1, with 9 bases in between. The CDR3 is 14 amino acids. Per germline, CDR1 SGHTA and CDR2 FQGNSA. This chain's CDR3 is CASSFGTKNTEAFF. The CDR3 DNA reads TGTGCCAGCAGCTTCGGGACTAAGAACACTGAAGCTTTCTTT.

The rearrangement joins TRBV30 to TRBJ1-6, with a weak D call TRBD1 (6 bases). The length of the CDR3 is 15 residues. V lost 4 bases to trimming and J lost 0 bases, with 10 bases between them. From germline, CDR1 is GTSNPN and CDR2 SVGIG (reference sequence). Here the CDR3 reads CAWNREGSYNSPLHF. The CDR3 DNA sequence: TGTGCCTGGAACAGGGAGGGCTCCTATAATTCACCCCTCCACTTT.

The chain uses TRBV23-1 and TRBJ2-7, with a tentative D call TRBD1 (6 bases). TRBV23-1 qualifies as an ORF whose function is uncertain. V dropped 6 bases and J dropped 0 bases, with 12 bases sitting between them. The CDR3 consists of 14 residues. CDR3: CASRRDRSSYEQYF. The CDR3 DNA follows: TGCGCCAGCAGACGTGACAGGAGCTCCTACGAGCAGTACTTC.

The chain carries TRBV28 and TRBJ2-5; no firm D call. The CDR3 is 12 amino acids. Germline CDR1 and CDR2: MDHEN and SYDVKM. Trimming pared 5 bases from V and 5 bases from J, leaving 9 bases between. The CDR3 DNA sequence: TGTGCCAGCAGTCTTAATTCGGAGACCCAGTACTTC. Encoded protein: CASSLNSETQYF.

This clone appeared a few times. The chain employs TRBV28 and TRBJ2-7, with D possibly being TRBD1 (5 bases). CDR3 length equals 14 residues. V gave up 2 bases and J gave up 5 bases, with 13 bases separating them. Germline-derived CDR1 and CDR2 are MDHEN and SYDVKM. DNA for the CDR3: TGTGCCAGCAGTTTACAGGGAAAGGCGGACGAGCAGTACTTC. Amino acid sequence: CASSLQGKADEQYF.

This clone has a handful of counts. V and J are TRBV5-4 and TRBJ2-3, with TRBD1 matching over 7 bases. The junction had 7 bases not matched to a gene; V was cut back by 4 bases and J by 2 bases. CDR3 size: 15 residues. The germline V gene has CDR1 SGHNT and CDR2 YYREEE (reference sequence). The CDR3 here is CASSLGTVYTDTQYF. CDR3 bases: TGTGCCAGCAGCCTTGGGACAGTTTACACAGATACGCAGTATTTT.

This rearrangement joins TRBV5-1 to TRBJ1-1, with unresolved D. Between the trimmed V and J ends, which lost 0 bases and 3 bases, there was a span of 6 bases. The CDR3 runs to 13 residues. The germline CDR1 and CDR2 sequences are SGHRS and YFSETQ. CDR3 nucleotide sequence: TGCGCCAGCAGCTTGGCCTTTGACACTGAAGCTTTCTTT. Translated, it gives CASSLAFDTEAFF.

This clone was counted ten times or more. V gene TRBV10-3 combines with J gene TRBJ2-7; no clear D. The V gene's germline CDR1 is ENHRY and CDR2 SYGVKD. Trimming cost V 6 bases and J 4 bases, with 7 bases left between them. CDR3 length equals 11 residues. CDR3 sequence (DNA): TGTGCCATCAGCCCTAATTACGAGCAGTACTTC. It translates to CAISPNYEQYF.

The table lists this clone with a few counts. Distinct nucleotide sequences in the sample also encode this CDR3. The chain employs TRBV9 and TRBJ2-3; D gene ambiguous. V was shortened by 2 bases and J by 3 bases, with 4 bases between the two germline ends. Looked up from germline, CDR1 is SGDLS and CDR2 is YYNGEE. The CDR3 extends over 12 amino acids. CDR3 DNA sequence: TGTGCCAGCAGCGTGCTGACAGATACGCAGTATTTT. Encoded protein: CASSVLTDTQYF.